The 13 T cell receptor beta chains below were found in one sample sequenced in a study of cytomegalovirus exposure and HLA in healthy donors. Amplification used 60 Vbeta primers and 13 Jbeta primers. Libraries were prepared by immunoSEQ multiplex PCR; TCRdb keeps only in-frame clonotypes and omits some of them. The top ten hold approximately 14% of the sample, which has some 180,000 clones, approximately 80% seen once. Sequences were obtained from PBMCs. These receptors all stem from a woman in her thirties in good health and CMV-seropositive.

The rearrangement uses TRBV28 and TRBJ2-7; no clear D. CDR1 and CDR2 from the germline V gene are MDHEN and SYDVKM. The CDR3 is 14 residues long. V was pared by 2 bases and J by 1 base, with 9 bases between. The CDR3 reads CASSLRRSSYEQYF. In DNA form, the CDR3 reads TGTGCCAGCAGTTTACGGCGGAGTTCCTACGAGCAGTACTTC.

This clone was counted between two and nine times. The CDR3, as DNA: TGTGCCAGCTCAGCTACCGGGACACAGGGGGGACTAGCGAACTACGAGCAGTACTTC. Its translation is CASSATGTQGGLANYEQYF. This rearrangement joins TRBV18 to TRBJ2-7, with 10 bases aligning to TRBD2. After removal of 5 bases from V and 3 bases from J, the junction contained 19 bases not matched to a gene. The CDR3 sequence is 19 residues long. Germline CDR1 reads KGHSH; CDR2 reads LQKENI.

The chain recombines TRBV5-1 with TRBJ2-7; TRBD1 aligns across 7 bases. CDR1 SGHRS and CDR2 YFSETQ come from the germline V gene. This CDR3 region has 15 residues. J lost 0 bases, V lost 0 bases, and 3 bases had no gene match. The CDR3 sequence is CASSLGTGHSYEQYF. CDR3 DNA: TGCGCCAGCAGCTTGGGGACAGGCCACTCCTACGAGCAGTACTTC.

The V and J genes are TRBV28 and TRBJ2-1; D is perhaps TRBD2 (6 bases). This CDR3 has 14 residues. Trimming removed 6 bases at V and 8 bases at J, with 17 bases between. The germline gives CDR1 MDHEN, CDR2 SYDVKM. The CDR3 is CASRTPGVLHEQFF. CDR3 DNA: TGTGCCAGCAGGACGCCGGGGGTACTGCATGAGCAGTTCTTC.

The rearrangement links TRBV14 to TRBJ1-2, with D possibly matching TRBD1 (6 bases). Trimming removed 0 bases at V and 4 bases at J, with 12 bases between. The CDR3 runs 15 residues. Germline V gene lookup returns CDR1 SGHDN and CDR2 FVKESK. The CDR3 here is CASSQDLGALYGYTF. The CDR3 nucleotides read TGTGCCAGCAGCCAAGATCTGGGGGCTCTCTATGGCTACACCTTC.

The rearrangement uses TRBV4-1 and TRBJ1-2; the match to TRBD1 covers 11 bases. Germline V gene sequence: CDR1 MGHRA, CDR2 YSYEKL. With 4 bases clipped from V and 0 bases from J, the junction kept 13 bases outside the gene matches. The CDR3 runs 19 residues. This chain's CDR3 is CASSRMGGQGANTNYGYTF. The CDR3 DNA follows: TGCGCCAGCAGCCGGATGGGAGGACAGGGGGCGAATACTAACTATGGCTACACCTTC.

The V gene is TRBV4-2, the J gene TRBJ2-1; D possibly corresponds to TRBD2 (6 bases). Germline CDR1 and CDR2: LGHNA and YNFKEQ. V gave up 4 bases and J gave up 7 bases, with 8 bases separating them. This CDR3 has 12 residues. The CDR3 DNA reads as TGTGCCAGCAGCCGGAGGGGTAATGAGCAGTTCTTC. This sequence encodes CASSRRGNEQFF.

The chain links TRBV7-2 to TRBJ1-5, with 8 bases fitting TRBD1. The germline V gene encodes CDR1 SGHTA and CDR2 FQGNSA. This CDR3 region has 14 residues. V gave up 2 bases and J gave up 4 bases; unmatched junction bases: 1. CDR3 coding DNA: TGTGCCAGCAGCTTAACAGGGGGGAATCAGCCCCAGCATTTT. Amino acids: CASSLTGGNQPQHF.

This chain uses TRBV5-1 with TRBJ2-7; 12 bases line up with TRBD2. There are 14 residues in the CDR3. V lost 3 bases and J lost 3; bases outside the gene matches: 1. CDR1 is SGHRS, CDR2 YFSETQ, per germline. CDR3 bases: TGCGCCAGCAGCTGGACTAGCGGGAACTACGAGCAGTACTTC. It yields the protein CASSWTSGNYEQYF.

This chain joins TRBV19 and TRBJ2-3; 8 bases agree with TRBD1. Germline CDR1 LNHDA, CDR2 SQIVND (reference sequence). Germline trimming cut 6 bases from V and 6 bases from J; bases unmatched to any gene: 8. The CDR3 has 14 residues. This CDR3 reads CASSVRTGSDTQYF. CDR3 DNA: TGTGCCAGTAGCGTTAGGACAGGGAGCGATACGCAGTATTTT.

The chain links TRBV5-1 to TRBJ2-5, with no clear D. Between the trimmed V and J ends, which lost 2 bases and 2 bases, there was a span of 7 bases. Per germline, CDR1 SGHRS and CDR2 YFSETQ. The CDR3 is made up of 13 amino acids. The CDR3 is CASSLELQETQYF. DNA for the CDR3: TGCGCCAGCAGCTTAGAACTTCAAGAGACCCAGTACTTC.

This chain links TRBV15 with TRBJ1-4; D call uncertain. In germline, CDR1 is LNHNV, CDR2 YYDKDF (reference sequence). Trimming removed 0 bases from V and 3 bases from J, with 11 bases in between. The CDR3 covers 16 residues. The CDR3: CATSRDGPVPNEKLFF. CDR3 nucleotides: TGTGCCACCAGCAGAGATGGGCCAGTACCTAATGAAAAACTGTTTTTT.

This chain uses TRBV5-1 with TRBJ2-1, with TRBD1 identical over 9 bases. V lost 4 bases and J lost 6; bases outside the gene matches: 11. Germline V lookup: CDR1 SGHRS, CDR2 YFSETQ. The CDR3 sequence is 16 residues long. The CDR3 spells CASSNLQGAMTNEQFF. In nucleotides, the CDR3 is TGCGCCAGCAGCAATTTACAGGGGGCGATGACCAATGAGCAGTTCTTC.